Described below is a single T cell receptor (beta chain) sequence and its context. Its cognate antigen has yet to be identified. One base away there is no much larger clone; base qualities are not given. A distance of 17 bases separates the germline ends of V and J, which lose 5 bases and 0 bases respectively. The CDR3 covers 17 residues, taking in both the cysteine and the phenylalanine. Only the CDR3 region is kept as DNA, spanning 51 bases read in frame from base 1. Looking up the germline V gene (reference sequence) yields CDR1 SEHNR and CDR2 FQNEAQ. Genomic DNA was extracted with the Qiagen DNeasy kit from unsorted PBMCs and from negatively selected CD4+ and CD8+ fractions. TCR beta CDR3 regions were subjected to amplification by immunoSEQ multiplex PCR with primers that anneal to V and J segments. A synthetic immune receptor repertoire was used to minimize amplification bias, and remaining bias was computationally removed after sequencing. The study's processing was this. Custom Python scripts were used to quantify repertoire diversity as the Shannon entropy index. The unsorted, CD4+ and CD8+ repertoires were each analyzed separately, with the exception of combined analyses, where CD4+ and CD8+ sequences were merged in silico. A clone was considered expanded if an increase in frequency of at least 2-fold after treatment relative to C1D1 was found, and a pseudocount of 0.5 was applied to clones undetected at baseline. Clones with 0 or 1 copy at C1D1 were defined as singleton clones, while clones with 2 or more copies were defined as non-singleton clones. Clones expanded in unsorted samples were annotated as CD4+, CD8+ or unknown by matching protein sequences in sorted samples from the same patient. Diversity changes from C1D1 to C4D1 were tested in paired samples using Wilcoxon tests. TCRdb carries this immuneACCESS record with in-frame sequences only. Its versions omit some clonotypes, under half of them owing to an unresolved V gene in the studies checked, with the rest unexplained. D and trimming were read from the DNA, whereas the V and J calls and clone size are those reported in that table. For this sample the table gives approximately 89,000 clones, of which 65% to 85% were detected only once. The ten top clones hold 10% to 15% of the sample.

The data derive from a study of PD-1 blockade in classical Hodgkin lymphoma (TCRdb year 2020). For the wider study: Nivolumab dosing was 3 mg/kg intravenously every 2 weeks, continuing until either disease progression or unacceptable toxicity. The study used TCR beta sequencing and CyTOF to define a peripheral blood immune signature of response to PD-1 blockade in classical Hodgkin lymphoma. Paper-wide results and their limitations: The study was limited to a single clinical trial cohort, and causes of repertoire differences, possibly disease activity or prior therapy, remained undefined. Lower diversity was seen in patients whose nivolumab began less than 1 year after ASCT, and these patients were left out of later analyses so that immune reconstitution would not confound the results. CD4+ but not CD8+ TCR diversity rose significantly by C4D1 (p=0.0027 vs p=0.16), most apparent in complete responders (p=0.02). Newly diagnosed patients were reported to have lower baseline TCR diversity than healthy donors, and relapsed/refractory patients were reported to have lower baseline TCR diversity still. Among trial patients, those achieving complete response had baseline diversity similar to that of newly diagnosed patients, while diversity was significantly lower in partial responders and progressors.

The time point label here, explained by the study, means: cycle 1 day 1 (C1D1), immediately before nivolumab initiation. All trial patients had relapsed after autologous stem cell transplantation, with cohorts A, B and C differing in prior brentuximab vedotin exposure. The trial cohort included roughly 60 patients with relapsed/refractory classical Hodgkin lymphoma, and each patient had a best overall response of complete response, partial response or progressive disease. Single-agent nivolumab was administered to trial patients in the multi-cohort phase II CheckMate 205 trial. An independent review committee assessed best overall response using the 2007 International Working Group response criteria. PBMCs from the trial were collected at three points: immediately before nivolumab initiation (C1D1), and during therapy at cycle 2 day 1 and cycle 4 day 1. Peripheral blood was collected in 8 mL Vacutainer Cell Preparation Tubes, from which PBMCs were isolated by centrifugation and then cryopreserved.

The TCR was taken from a human donor with classical Hodgkin lymphoma. Recombination connected TRBV7-9 to TRBJ1-3, with TRBD1 as a weak D call on 5 bases. The sequences come from peripheral blood mononuclear cells (PBMCs), collected at baseline. Read as DNA, the sequence is TGTGCCAGCAGCCCCCTGGGGCAGCCCCGCTCTGGAAACACCATATATTTT. Protein translation: CASSPLGQPRSGNTIYF.